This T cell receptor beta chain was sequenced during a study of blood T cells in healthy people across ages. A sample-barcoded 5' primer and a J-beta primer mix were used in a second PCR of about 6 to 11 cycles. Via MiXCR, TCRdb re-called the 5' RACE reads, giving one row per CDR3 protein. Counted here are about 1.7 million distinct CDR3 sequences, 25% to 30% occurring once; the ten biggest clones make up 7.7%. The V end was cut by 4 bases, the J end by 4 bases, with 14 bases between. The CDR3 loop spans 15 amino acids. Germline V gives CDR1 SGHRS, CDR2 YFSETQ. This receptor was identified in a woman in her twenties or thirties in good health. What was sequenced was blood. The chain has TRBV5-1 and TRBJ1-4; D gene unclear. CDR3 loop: CASSPWTGNNEKLFF. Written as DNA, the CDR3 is TGCGCCAGCAGCCCATGGACGGGAAATAATGAAAAACTGTTTTTT.